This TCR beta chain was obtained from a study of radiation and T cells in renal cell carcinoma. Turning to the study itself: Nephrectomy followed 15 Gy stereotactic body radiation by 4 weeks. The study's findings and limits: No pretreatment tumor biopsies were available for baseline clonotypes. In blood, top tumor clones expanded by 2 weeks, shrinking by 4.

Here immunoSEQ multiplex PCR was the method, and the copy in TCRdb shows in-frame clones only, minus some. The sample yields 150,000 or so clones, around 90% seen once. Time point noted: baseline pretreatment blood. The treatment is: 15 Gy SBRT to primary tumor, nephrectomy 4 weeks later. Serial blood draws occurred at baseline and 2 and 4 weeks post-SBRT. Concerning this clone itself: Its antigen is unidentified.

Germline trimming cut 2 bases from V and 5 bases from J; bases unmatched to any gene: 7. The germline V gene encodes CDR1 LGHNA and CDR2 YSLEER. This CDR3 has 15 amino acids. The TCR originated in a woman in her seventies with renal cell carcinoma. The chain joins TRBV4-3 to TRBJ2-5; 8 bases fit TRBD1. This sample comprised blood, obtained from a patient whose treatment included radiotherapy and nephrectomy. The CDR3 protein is CASSQRQGAGETQYF. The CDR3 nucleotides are TGCGCCAGCAGCCAACGCCAGGGGGCTGGTGAGACCCAGTACTTC.